This entry is about one T cell receptor beta chain. Its antigen is not identified. One end of the junction is discordant with germline, which a read error may explain. The data are from a study of regulatory T cells in long-lasting Graves disease. Findings and caveats of the study: Newly diagnosed disease favored TRBV20-1 and TRBJ2-1 over persistent disease.

Germline V gene lookup returns CDR1 SSHAT and CDR2 FNYEAQ (reference sequence). CDR3 size: 16 residues. HTBI primers from iRepertoire and Arm-PCR of CDR3 regions yielded the TCR beta libraries. TCRdb called the multiplex PCR reads again in MiXCR, with one record for every CDR3 protein. This sample yields roughly 500,000 distinct CDR3 sequences, of which around 13% are seen a single time; approximately 15% belongs to the top ten. Time point reported: newly diagnosed GD, antithyroid drugs for less than 3 months. The authors made the TCR library using RNA they extracted from PBMCs. A further study also used this sample, focusing on T cells in Graves' hyperthyroidism and ophthalmopathy.

This rearrangement joins TRBV7-7 to TRBJ2-5; 7 nucleotides align to TRBD2. This clonotype was obtained from a woman between 50 and 59 years old with Graves disease. This material consisted of peripheral blood mononuclear cells (PBMCs), taken at new diagnosis, from a patient treated with antithyroid drugs. The CDR3 is CASSLAPAGVSETQYF. The CDR3 region has the DNA TGTGCTAGCAGCTTAGCACCCGCGGGGGTGTCAGAGACCCAGTACTTC.